Each of the 9 T cell receptor beta chains below was sequenced from the same sample in a study of control samples from healthy donors and cancer patients (TCRdb year 2020). The method behind the library was the immunoSEQ multiplex PCR assay. As stored in TCRdb, this immuneACCESS dataset retains in-frame rearrangements with V and J assigned. A fraction of the clones does not appear; measured against another copy, unresolved V genes explain less than half of the discrepancy, and the remainder lacks a known reason. The sample table lists 100,000 to 150,000 clones, around nine tenths of them with a count of one. The ten top clones hold roughly 2.5% of the sample. Sequencing was carried out using blood. All receptors come from a middle-aged man in good health.

V gene TRBV11-2 combines with J gene TRBJ1-1; D gene uncertain. The CDR3 has 13 amino acids. The germline V gene encodes CDR1 SGHAT and CDR2 FQNNGV. Between the trimmed V and J ends, which lost 2 bases and 0 bases, there was a span of 4 bases. CDR3 DNA: TGTGCCAGCAGCTTAAAAATGAACACTGAAGCTTTCTTT. It encodes CASSLKMNTEAFF.

This sequence joins TRBV10-2 and TRBJ2-5; D is uncertain. CDR3 length equals 13 residues. Germline V lookup: CDR1 WSHSY, CDR2 SAAADI. V shed 7 bases and J shed 2 bases, with 11 bases lying between them. In DNA form, the CDR3 reads TGCGCCAGCACCTTAGCATTTCAAGAGACCCAGTACTTC. Its protein is CASTLAFQETQYF.

The chain recombines TRBV7-8 with TRBJ2-6; tentative D call: TRBD1 (5 bases). CDR1 is SGHVS and CDR2 is FQNEAQ in the germline V gene. V gave up 4 bases and J gave up 0 bases, with 10 bases separating them. The CDR3 contains 16 residues. The CDR3 sequence is CASSSYRFSGANVLTF. The CDR3 DNA sequence: TGTGCCAGCAGCTCTTACAGGTTCTCTGGGGCCAACGTCCTGACTTTC. Filled out from reference TRBV7-8 and TRBJ2-6, the complete variable domain reads GAGVSQSPRYKVAKRGQDVALRCDPISGHVSLFWYQQALGQGPEFLTYFQNEAQLDKSGLPSDRFFAERPEGSVSTLKIQRTQQEDSAVYLCASSSYRFSGANVLTFGAGSRLTVL.

The chain has TRBV7-2 and TRBJ1-6; TRBD1 agrees at 11 bases. The CDR3 runs to 15 residues. Trimming removed 5 bases from V and 5 bases from J; junction bases left unmatched: 2. The germline V gene encodes CDR1 SGHTA and CDR2 FQGNSA. The CDR3 coding sequence is TGTGCCAGCAGCCGGACAGGGGGCAATAATTCACCCCTCCACTTT. Its translation is CASSRTGGNNSPLHF.

This rearrangement joins TRBV5-1 to TRBJ2-1; possibly TRBD2 for D (6 bases). The germline V and J ends were trimmed by 4 bases and 4 bases, with 18 bases remaining between them. The CDR3 has 16 amino acids. Germline assignment: CDR1 SGHRS and CDR2 YFSETQ. The CDR3 region is CASSPELAPRYNEQFF. CDR3 sequence (DNA): TGCGCCAGCAGCCCCGAACTAGCCCCAAGATACAATGAGCAGTTCTTC.

The rearrangement uses TRBV24-1 and TRBJ2-3; possible D gene TRBD1, 5 bases. CDR3 length: 15 amino acids. Trimming took 4 bases from V and 0 from J, leaving 10 bases between them. Germline V gives CDR1 KGHDR, CDR2 SFDVKD. The CDR3 is CATSDQGFSTDTQYF. CDR3 in DNA: TGTGCCACCAGTGACCAGGGCTTCAGCACAGATACGCAGTATTTT.

The chain recombines TRBV29-1 with TRBJ1-1; D possibly corresponds to TRBD1 (5 bases). Germline V gene data show CDR1 as SQVTM and CDR2 as ANQGSEA. Trimming left V 4 bases short and J 6 bases short, with 15 bases between. The CDR3 loop spans 13 amino acids. The CDR3: CSVVWDPKAEAFF. In DNA form, the CDR3 reads TGCAGCGTTGTATGGGACCCCAAGGCTGAAGCTTTCTTT.

This sequence joins TRBV4-2 and TRBJ2-5; D is ambiguous. There are 14 residues in the CDR3. CDR1 LGHNA and CDR2 YNFKEQ come from the germline V gene. Trimming took 0 bases from V and 7 from J, leaving 12 bases between them. The CDR3 DNA reads as TGTGCCAGCAGCCAAGATCGAACTTGGGGGACCCAGTACTTC. As protein: CASSQDRTWGTQYF.

In its sample, this clone was seen a few times. The gene calls are TRBV10-1 and TRBJ1-2, with no clear D. The CDR3 extends over 13 amino acids. The V end lost 3 bases, the J end lost 7 bases, and 12 bases lay between the germline ends. The V gene's germline CDR1 is WNHNN and CDR2 SYGVQD (reference sequence). CDR3 bases: TGCGCCAGCAGTGAAGAGGTTTTCGGTGGCTACACCTTC. Translation gives CASSEEVFGGYTF.